The 24 T cell receptor beta chains below all came from one sample that was sequenced in a study of blood T cell repertoires in COVID-19. Only in-frame clones appear in the TCRdb table, and some are missing; sequencing was by immunoSEQ multiplex PCR. The sample holds over 75,000 clones; about 90% are singletons and the top ten take around 2%. What was sequenced was peripheral blood. Every receptor here comes from a man aged 50 to 59 with COVID-19, enrolled during active disease.

The chain carries TRBV6-5 and TRBJ1-6; the D is unclear. Per the germline V gene, CDR1 is MNHEY and CDR2 is SVGAGI. The CDR3 is made up of 16 amino acids. Trimming pared 0 bases from V and 6 bases from J, leaving 12 bases between. The CDR3 spells CASSYSRGQSNSPLHF. As DNA, the CDR3 is TGTGCCAGCAGTTACTCGAGAGGGCAGTCTAATTCACCCCTCCACTTT.

The chain is built from TRBV5-1 and TRBJ1-1; 8 positions match TRBD1. Unmatched junction bases numbered 2, after V lost 3 bases and J lost 1 base. The CDR3 extends over 14 amino acids. Germline-derived CDR1 and CDR2 are SGHRS and YFSETQ. DNA of the CDR3: TGCGCCAGCAGCTCGGGACAGGCGAACACTGAAGCTTTCTTT. This gives the protein CASSSGQANTEAFF.

This clone appeared once. CDR3 sequence: CASSQDEGRVYEQYF. The CDR3 DNA reads TGCGCCAGCAGCCAAGATGAAGGCAGGGTCTACGAGCAGTACTTC. The chain carries TRBV4-3 and TRBJ2-7; D is perhaps TRBD1 (5 bases). Germline CDR1 and CDR2: LGHNA and YSLEER. There are 15 residues in the CDR3. Trimming removed 0 bases from V and 3 bases from J, with 12 bases in between.

This clone appeared once. The chain employs TRBV4-3 and TRBJ1-4; D perhaps matches TRBD1 (5 bases). The CDR3 totals 16 residues. From germline, CDR1 is LGHNA and CDR2 YSLEER. V was trimmed by 2 bases and J by 8 bases, leaving 18 bases between them. The CDR3 nucleotides are TGCGCCAGCAGCCAATACTCCCAGGGAAGTCAGGAAAAACTGTTTTTT. The encoded protein is CASSQYSQGSQEKLFF.

V gene TRBV12-1 combines with J gene TRBJ1-5; the D call in the table, TRBD1, was not verified against the DNA. TRBV12-1 is a known pseudogene. This CDR3 spans 15 amino acids. CDR3 bases: TGTGCCAGCAGCTTTGCAAGGGGGCTCACTCAGCCCCAGCATTTT. This gives the protein CASSFARGLTQPQHF.

V and J are TRBV11-2 and TRBJ2-7; 12 nucleotides agree with TRBD2. The CDR3 covers 16 residues. Germline V lookup: CDR1 SGHAT, CDR2 FQNNGV. Trimming cost V 0 bases and J 6 bases; bases outside gene matches: 6. The CDR3 protein is CASSLEPGLAGSEQYF. The DNA for the CDR3 is TGTGCCAGCAGCTTAGAACCGGGACTAGCGGGCTCCGAGCAGTACTTC.

This clone is classed as medium-sized (0.01 to 0.1%). This sequence joins TRBV7-9 and TRBJ1-4; 8 bases agree with TRBD1. The CDR3 is 14 amino acids. Trimming at V came to 6 bases and at J to 5 bases, leaving 5 bases not matched to a gene. The germline V gene has CDR1 SEHNR and CDR2 FQNEAQ (reference sequence). CDR3 residues: CASSPGTGNEKLFF. As DNA, the CDR3 is TGTGCCAGCAGTCCCGGGACAGGCAATGAAAAACTGTTTTTT.

The chain links TRBV5-4 to TRBJ2-5; 11 bases agree with TRBD2. CDR3 length: 14 residues. J was trimmed by 3 bases and V by 4 bases; bases with no gene match: 2. Germline V gene sequence: CDR1 SGHNT, CDR2 YYREEE (reference sequence). The CDR3 here is CASSQLAGEETQYF. Here the CDR3 DNA reads TGTGCCAGCAGCCAACTAGCGGGGGAAGAGACCCAGTACTTC.

DNA of the CDR3: TGTGCCAGCTCACCTCCGCAGACGGGTACTGAAGCTTTCTTT. It translates to CASSPPQTGTEAFF. The chain employs TRBV18 and TRBJ1-1; no reliable D call. Between the trimmed V and J ends, which lost 3 bases and 5 bases, there was a span of 13 bases. This CDR3 has 14 residues. CDR1 KGHSH and CDR2 LQKENI come from the germline V gene. The full variable domain, with the rest looked up from reference TRBV18 and TRBJ1-1, is NAGVMQNPRHLVRRRGQEARLRCSPMKGHSHVYWYRQLPEEGLKFMVYLQKENIIDESGMPKERFSAEFPKEGPSILRIQQVVRGDSAAYFCASSPPQTGTEAFFGQGTRLTVV.

This clone appeared a few times. J is TRBJ1-6 and V is TRBV7-8, with 10 positions matching TRBD1. This CDR3 contains 15 residues. CDR1 and CDR2 from the germline V gene are SGHVS and FQNEAQ. With V trimmed by 1 base and J by 9 bases, 3 bases remained unmatched. CDR3 loop: CASSLGGDRGSPLHF. The CDR3 DNA reads as TGTGCCAGCAGCTTAGGAGGGGACAGGGGTTCACCCCTCCACTTT.

The rearrangement uses TRBV4-1 and TRBJ1-2; unclear D gene. Germline assignment: CDR1 MGHRA and CDR2 YSYEKL. V was trimmed by 0 bases and J by 8 bases, leaving 10 bases between them. CDR3 length: 13 amino acids. The DNA for the CDR3 is TGCGCCAGCAGCCAAGATTACAGAAGCGGCTACACCTTC. As protein: CASSQDYRSGYTF.

The V gene is TRBV27, the J gene TRBJ1-1, with a tentative D call TRBD1 (6 bases). V lost 1 base and J 4 bases, leaving 13 bases between the germline ends. Germline V lookup: CDR1 MNHEY, CDR2 SMNVEV (reference sequence). This CDR3 has 15 amino acids. The CDR3 coding sequence is TGTGCCAGCAGTTTATGGGCAGGGGTTCTCACTGAAGCTTTCTTT. Amino acid sequence: CASSLWAGVLTEAFF.

J is TRBJ2-3 and V is TRBV5-4, with D maybe TRBD2 (5 bases). Trimming took off 4 bases at V and 1 base at J, with 10 bases between the two ends. The CDR3 is made up of 14 amino acids. Germline loops: CDR1 SGHNT, CDR2 YYREEE (reference sequence). The CDR3 loop is CASSPAEGTDTQYF. For the CDR3, the DNA is TGTGCCAGCAGCCCGGCGGAGGGCACAGATACGCAGTATTTT.

V is TRBV18 and J is TRBJ2-7, with 7 bases identical to TRBD2. Germline V gives CDR1 KGHSH, CDR2 LQKENI. The CDR3 has 14 residues. V lost 2 bases, J lost 4 bases, and 5 bases stayed unmatched. The CDR3 sequence is CASSPGTNSYEQYF. The CDR3 nucleotides read TGTGCCAGCTCACCAGGGACTAATTCTTACGAGCAGTACTTC.

The rearrangement links TRBV21-1 to TRBJ1-5. TRBV21-1 is a documented pseudogene. CDR3 length equals 17 residues. CDR3 sequence reads: CASSLQAGGHSNQPQHF. The CDR3 nucleotides read TGTGCCAGCAGCCTCCAAGCCGGGGGTCATAGCAATCAGCCCCAGCATTTT.

The chain couples TRBV5-1 to TRBJ2-3, with 10 bases matching TRBD2. CDR3 length: 15 amino acids. The ends lost 1 base at V and 4 bases at J; junction bases unmatched: 3. Germline-derived CDR1 and CDR2 are SGHRS and YFSETQ. The CDR3 region has the DNA TGCGCCAGCAGCTTGAGCGGGGGGGCCGCAGATACGCAGTATTTT. Amino acid sequence: CASSLSGGAADTQYF.

DNA of the CDR3: TGTGCCAGCAGCCAAGTCTCATCCTGGACAGGGGCATATGGCTACACCTTC. This gives the protein CASSQVSSWTGAYGYTF. The chain carries TRBV3-1 (or the pseudogene TRBV3-2) and TRBJ1-2; 9 bases agree with TRBD1. This CDR3 has 17 amino acids. V shed 1 base and J 5 bases; nucleotides not matched to a gene: 11. The V gene's germline CDR1 is LGHDT and CDR2 YNNKEL (reference sequence).

J is TRBJ2-1 and V is TRBV7-2; D is possibly TRBD2 (5 bases). Trimming cost V 4 bases and J 0 bases, with 13 bases left between them. CDR3 length: 16 amino acids. Germline CDR1 is SGHTA and CDR2 is FQGNSA. The CDR3 spells CASSSLPGSSYNEQFF. In DNA, the CDR3 is TGTGCCAGCAGCTCTCTACCGGGAAGCTCCTACAATGAGCAGTTCTTC.

This clone was picked up one time. The chain uses TRBV7-8 and TRBJ1-2, with 8 bases that match TRBD1. Germline lookup yields CDR1 SGHVS and CDR2 FQNEAQ. The CDR3 length is 14 residues. With 4 bases clipped from V and 2 bases from J, the junction kept 3 bases outside the gene matches. This CDR3 is CASSSRTGNYGYTF. As DNA, the CDR3 is TGTGCCAGCAGCTCTCGGACAGGGAACTATGGCTACACCTTC.

The rearrangement joins TRBV5-1 to TRBJ2-6, with D maybe TRBD1 (5 bases). The CDR3 length is 18 residues. Germline CDR1 SGHRS, CDR2 YFSETQ. V was cut by 0 bases and J by 0 bases, with 13 bases left in between. The CDR3 sequence: CASSLAGLTLSGANVLTF. Written as DNA, the CDR3 is TGCGCCAGCAGCTTGGCAGGGTTGACACTCTCTGGGGCCAACGTCCTGACTTTC.

The J gene is TRBJ2-2, the V gene TRBV28; 12 bases agree with TRBD2. The CDR3 covers 18 residues. Germline trimming cut 7 bases from V and 0 bases from J; bases unmatched to any gene: 9. CDR1 is MDHEN and CDR2 is SYDVKM in the germline V gene. The CDR3, as DNA: TGTGCCAGCAAGGACGGACTAGCGGGGAGAGCGAACACCGGGGAGCTGTTTTTT. Protein sequence: CASKDGLAGRANTGELFF.

The chain employs TRBV6-6 and TRBJ1-2, with 7 positions matching TRBD1. In germline, CDR1 is MNHNY, CDR2 SVGAGI (reference sequence). Trimming took 8 bases from V and 5 from J; bases not matched to a gene: 8. The CDR3 runs 13 residues. The CDR3 nucleotides are TGTGCCAGCGGCCGGGACAGTATGTATGGCTACACCTTC. This translates into CASGRDSMYGYTF.

The J gene is TRBJ1-1, the V gene TRBV19; D is unresolved. This CDR3 is built from 15 residues. Trimming stripped 1 base from V and 6 bases from J, with 15 bases between. Germline CDR1 and CDR2: LNHDA and SQIVND (reference sequence). The CDR3 loop reads CASSIGQPLGAEAFF. DNA of the CDR3: TGTGCCAGTAGTATAGGGCAACCCCTCGGGGCTGAAGCTTTCTTT.

V is TRBV6-2 or TRBV6-3 and J is TRBJ1-2; no clear D gene. This CDR3 region has 13 residues. Germline V gene lookup returns CDR1 MNHEY and CDR2 SVGEGT. With 0 bases removed from V and 8 bases from J, the gap between germline ends came to 10 bases. The DNA for the CDR3 is TGTGCCAGCAGTTACTCCCCACAGTTGGGCTACACCTTC. It specifies CASSYSPQLGYTF.